This TCR beta chain was captured in a study of blood T cell repertoires in COVID-19. At the level of the study: The samples span acute and convalescent COVID-19 from the United States, Italy and Spain. Sample material is recorded as cDNA or gDNA derived from T cells, B-cell-depleted T cells, or PBMCs.

The CDR3 has 15 residues. In germline, CDR1 is SGHTA, CDR2 FQGNSA. Unmatched junction bases numbered 2, after V lost 5 bases and J lost 2 bases. Source study methods: Amplified reference gene primers provided the basis for estimating nucleated cell counts. Only in-frame clones appear in the TCRdb table, and some are missing; sequencing was by immunoSEQ multiplex PCR. That table furnishes V, J and clone size, whereas the DNA furnished D and trimming. The sample gives approximately 190,000 clones, about 84% of which show up once; around 5.2% is in the top ten. Only one count was recorded for this clone.

The chain links TRBV7-2 to TRBJ2-1, with 11 bases that match TRBD2. The TCR originated in a woman in her 30s with acute or convalescent COVID-19. The specimen sequenced was peripheral blood. The CDR3 DNA reads TGTGCCAGCAGCCCGACTAGCGGGACCTACAATGAGCAGTTCTTC. Its translation: CASSPTSGTYNEQFF.